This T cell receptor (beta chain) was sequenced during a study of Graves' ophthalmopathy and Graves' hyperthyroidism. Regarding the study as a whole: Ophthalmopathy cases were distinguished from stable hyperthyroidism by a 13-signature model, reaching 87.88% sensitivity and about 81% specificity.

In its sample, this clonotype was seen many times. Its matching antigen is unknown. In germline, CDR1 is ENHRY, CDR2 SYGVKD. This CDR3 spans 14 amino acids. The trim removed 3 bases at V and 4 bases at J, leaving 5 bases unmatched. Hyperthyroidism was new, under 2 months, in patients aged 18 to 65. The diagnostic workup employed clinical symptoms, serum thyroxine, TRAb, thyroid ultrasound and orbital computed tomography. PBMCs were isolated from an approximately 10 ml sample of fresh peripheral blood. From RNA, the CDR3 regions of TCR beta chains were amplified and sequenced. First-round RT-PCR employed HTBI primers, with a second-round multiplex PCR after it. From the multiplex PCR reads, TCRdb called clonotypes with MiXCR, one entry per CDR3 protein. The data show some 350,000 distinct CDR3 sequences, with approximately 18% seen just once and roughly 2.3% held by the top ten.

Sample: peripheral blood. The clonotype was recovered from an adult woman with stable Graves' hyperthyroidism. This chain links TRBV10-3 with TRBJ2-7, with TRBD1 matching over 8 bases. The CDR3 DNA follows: TGTGCCATCAGTGAACCCGACAGGGGTTACGAGCAGTACTTC. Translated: CAISEPDRGYEQYF.